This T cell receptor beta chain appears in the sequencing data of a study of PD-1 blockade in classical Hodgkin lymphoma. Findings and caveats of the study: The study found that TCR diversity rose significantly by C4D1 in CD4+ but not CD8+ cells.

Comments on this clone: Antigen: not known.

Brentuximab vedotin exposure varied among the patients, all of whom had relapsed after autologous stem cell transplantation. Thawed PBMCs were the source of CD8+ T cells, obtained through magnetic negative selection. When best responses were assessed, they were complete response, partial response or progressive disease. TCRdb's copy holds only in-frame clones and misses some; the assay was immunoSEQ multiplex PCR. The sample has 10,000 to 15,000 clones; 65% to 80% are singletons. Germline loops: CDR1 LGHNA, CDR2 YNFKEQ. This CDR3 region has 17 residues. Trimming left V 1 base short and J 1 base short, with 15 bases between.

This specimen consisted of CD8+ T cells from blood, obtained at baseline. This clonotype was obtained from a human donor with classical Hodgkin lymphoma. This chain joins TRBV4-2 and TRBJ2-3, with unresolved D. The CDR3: CASSQVNELQGTDTQYF. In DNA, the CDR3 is TGTGCCAGCAGCCAAGTAAACGAGCTCCAAGGCACAGATACGCAGTATTTT.